This T cell receptor beta chain came from a study of T cells in Graves' hyperthyroidism and ophthalmopathy. Overall study findings and caveats: The blood repertoire included most of the expanded thyroid clonotypes above 0.001.

Using RNA transcripts as the source, TCR beta CDR3 regions were amplified. Primed by the HTBI set, a first-round RT-PCR was run on the TCR CDR3. TCRdb processed the multiplex PCR reads anew with MiXCR; each CDR3 protein has one entry. Among about half a million distinct CDR3 sequences listed, roughly 16% were seen once. Diagnostic assessment was based on clinical symptoms, serum thyroxine and TRAb, thyroid ultrasound and orbital computed tomography. Concerning this clonotype itself: The antigen is not known. A much larger clone is a single base away; this may be a read error.

This CDR3 region has 12 residues. Germline loops: CDR1 LGHDT, CDR2 YNNKEL (reference sequence). V usage is TRBV3-1 and J usage is TRBJ2-2; D gene ambiguous. The sequence was collected from a woman in her thirties with Graves' ophthalmopathy. Source material: blood. The CDR3 nucleotides read TGTGCCAGCAGCCCCAAGGACGTCGAGCTATATTTT. This translates into CASSPKDVELYF.